This T cell receptor beta chain was identified in a study of CD8 T cells in ankylosing spondylitis. Study-wide results and caveats: Disease-associated clones were reportedly significantly overrepresented in matched ankylosing spondylitis synovial fluid. Fewer than ten highly homologous variants made up a TCR beta motif, and this motif appeared characteristic of ankylosing spondylitis blood.

TCRdb re-analysed the 5' RACE reads in MiXCR, keeping a single row per CDR3 protein. The sample comprises 250,000 or so distinct CDR3 sequences, about 24% of which are singletons, and 0.6% to 0.75% rests with the top ten. The CDR3 has 11 amino acids. Germline V gives CDR1 SQVTM, CDR2 ANQGSEA. As regards this clonotype: Its antigen is undetermined. One junction end does not reproduce the germline sequence, and a read error may be involved.

The gene calls are TRBV29-1 and TRBJ2-1; 9 bases fit TRBD1. This clonotype originated in a male donor with ankylosing spondylitis or in good health (not recorded which). The specimen was blood, either unsorted or a sorted T cell fraction (not recorded which). The CDR3 nucleotides read TGCAGCGTTGATTCCGGGACAGGGACGGTCTTC. Protein sequence: CSVDSGTGTVF.